The clone carrying this TCR beta chain was detected many times. Its antigen remains unidentified. A second PCR, run for about 7 to 12 cycles, used a sample-barcoded 5' primer plus a J-beta primer mix. A single record per CDR3 protein comes from TCRdb applying MiXCR to the 5' RACE reads. The data show around 800,000 distinct CDR3 sequences, under 45% seen once. This sample is part of a study of blood T cells in healthy people across ages. Study-wide results and limits: Percentage of naive T cells showed a strong correlation with TCR beta diversity. Donor CMV status, an unknown factor, possibly confounded changes in expanded clonotypes.

Germline CDR1 is MNHEY and CDR2 is SVGEGT. This CDR3 has 14 residues. V lost 7 bases to trimming and J lost 4 bases, with 14 bases between them. The sequenced material came from blood. The V call is TRBV6-2 or TRBV6-3, the J call TRBJ1-5; tentatively, D is TRBD1 (6 bases). The clonotype originates from a man in his sixties in good health. In nucleotides, the CDR3 is TGTGCCAGCATGGGGGCCGAGCAGAATCAGCCCCAGCATTTT. Its translation is CASMGAEQNQPQHF.